The clone carrying this T cell receptor beta chain showed up just a few times. This specimen comes from a study of blood T cell repertoires in COVID-19. Overall study: The samples span acute and convalescent COVID-19 from the United States, Italy and Spain. T cells, B-cell-depleted T cells, or PBMCs supplied cDNA or gDNA.

The V and J ends lost 4 bases and 0 bases respectively, with 12 bases between them. Germline V gene data show CDR1 as MDHEN and CDR2 as SYDVKM. The CDR3 sequence is 15 residues long. The assay was immunoSEQ multiplex PCR, and TCRdb's table has in-frame clones only and misses some. Among about 360,000 clones listed, approximately 86% were seen once. The specimen sequenced was peripheral blood. The sequence came from a human donor in a cohort sampled during active COVID-19. This chain connects TRBV28 to TRBJ1-1; D unclear. CDR3 sequence reads: CASSWPEAVNTEAFF. CDR3 sequence (DNA): TGTGCCAGCAGTTGGCCGGAGGCAGTGAACACTGAAGCTTTCTTT.